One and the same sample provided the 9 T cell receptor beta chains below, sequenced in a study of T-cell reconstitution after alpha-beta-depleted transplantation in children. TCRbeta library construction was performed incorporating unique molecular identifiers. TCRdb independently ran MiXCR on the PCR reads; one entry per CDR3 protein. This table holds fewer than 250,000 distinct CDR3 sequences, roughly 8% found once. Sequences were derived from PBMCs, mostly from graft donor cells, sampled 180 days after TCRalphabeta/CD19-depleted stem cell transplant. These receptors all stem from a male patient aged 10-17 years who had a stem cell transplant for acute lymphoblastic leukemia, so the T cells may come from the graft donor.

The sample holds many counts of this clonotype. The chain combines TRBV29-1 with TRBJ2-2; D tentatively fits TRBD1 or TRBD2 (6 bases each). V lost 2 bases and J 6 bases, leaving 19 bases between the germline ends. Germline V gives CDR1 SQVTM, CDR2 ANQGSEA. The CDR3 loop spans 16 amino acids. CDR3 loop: CSVESGGPTAAGELFF. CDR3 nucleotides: TGCAGCGTTGAAAGTGGGGGGCCAACCGCGGCCGGGGAGCTGTTTTTT.

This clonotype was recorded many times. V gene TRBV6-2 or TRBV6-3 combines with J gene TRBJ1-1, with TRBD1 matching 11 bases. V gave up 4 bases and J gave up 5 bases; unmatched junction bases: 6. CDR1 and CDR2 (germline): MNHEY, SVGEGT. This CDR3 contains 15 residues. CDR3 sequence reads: CASSSYRDRGTEAFF. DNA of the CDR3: TGTGCCAGCAGTTCCTATAGGGACAGGGGGACTGAAGCTTTCTTT.

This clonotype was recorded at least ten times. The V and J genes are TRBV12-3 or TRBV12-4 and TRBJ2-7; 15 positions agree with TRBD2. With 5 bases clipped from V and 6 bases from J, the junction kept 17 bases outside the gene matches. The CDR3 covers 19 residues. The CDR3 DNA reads TGTGCCAGCAGTCTACTAGGACTAGCGGGAGGGCTTGACGGGTTCGAGCAGTACTTC. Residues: CASSLLGLAGGLDGFEQYF.

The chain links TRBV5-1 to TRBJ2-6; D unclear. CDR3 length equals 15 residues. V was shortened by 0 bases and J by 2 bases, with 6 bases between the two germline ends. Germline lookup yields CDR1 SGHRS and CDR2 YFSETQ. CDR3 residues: CASSLVGTGANVLTF. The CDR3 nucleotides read TGCGCCAGCAGCTTGGTAGGAACTGGGGCCAACGTCCTGACTTTC.

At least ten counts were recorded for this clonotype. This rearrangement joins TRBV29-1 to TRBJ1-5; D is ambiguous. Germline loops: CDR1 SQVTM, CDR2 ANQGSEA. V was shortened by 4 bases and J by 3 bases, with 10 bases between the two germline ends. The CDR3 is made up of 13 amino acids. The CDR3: CSVAEEANQPQHF. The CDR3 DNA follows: TGCAGCGTTGCCGAGGAGGCCAATCAGCCCCAGCATTTT.

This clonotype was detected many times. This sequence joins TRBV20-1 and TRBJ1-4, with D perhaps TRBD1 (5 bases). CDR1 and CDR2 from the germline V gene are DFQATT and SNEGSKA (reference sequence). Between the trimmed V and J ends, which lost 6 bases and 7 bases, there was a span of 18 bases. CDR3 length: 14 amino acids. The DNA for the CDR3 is TGCAGTGCACACCGGGGAGGGGCAGCTGAAAAACTGTTTTTT. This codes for CSAHRGGAAEKLFF.

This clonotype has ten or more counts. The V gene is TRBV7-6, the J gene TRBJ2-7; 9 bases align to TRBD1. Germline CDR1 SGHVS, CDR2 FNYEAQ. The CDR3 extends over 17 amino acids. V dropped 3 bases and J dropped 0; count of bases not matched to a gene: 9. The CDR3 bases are TGTGCCAGCAGCTTTCATCAAGGACAGGGGAGCTCCTACGAGCAGTACTTC. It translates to CASSFHQGQGSSYEQYF.

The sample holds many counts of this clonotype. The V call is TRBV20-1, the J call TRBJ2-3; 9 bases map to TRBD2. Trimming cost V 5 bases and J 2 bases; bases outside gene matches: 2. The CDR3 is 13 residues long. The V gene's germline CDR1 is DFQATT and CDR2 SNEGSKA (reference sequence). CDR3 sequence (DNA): TGCAGTGCTTTAGCGGGGGACACAGATACGCAGTATTTT. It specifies CSALAGDTDTQYF.

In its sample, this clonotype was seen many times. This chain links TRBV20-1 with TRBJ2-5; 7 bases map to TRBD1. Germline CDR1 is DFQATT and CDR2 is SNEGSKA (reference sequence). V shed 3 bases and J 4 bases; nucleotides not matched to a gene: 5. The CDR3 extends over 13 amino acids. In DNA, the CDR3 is TGCAGTGCTAGTAGGTCAGGGGGAGAGACCCAGTACTTC. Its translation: CSASRSGGETQYF.